Below, 10 T cell receptor beta chains from the same sample are listed, as sequenced in a study of tissue T cells after allogeneic stem cell transplantation. Clones were sequenced by immunoSEQ multiplex PCR, and TCRdb holds only the in-frame ones, with some missing. The data show more than 6,500 clones, 50% to 55% seen once. The time point denotes: mouse harvest day 7 after allogeneic transplant. Tail vein injection delivered 10^7 T-cell-depleted bone marrow cells and 10^6 splenic CD5+ T cells. Sequencing was done on a sample of lymph node tissue. The receptors derive from a female BALB/c mouse given C57BL/6 T cells with graft-versus-host disease after an allogeneic hematopoietic cell transplant.

By sample share, this clone is medium-sized. The germline and genes are mouse ones. The CDR3 extends 1 residue past the end of the read, so its final part is completed from the germline J gene. The chain joins TRBV19 to TRBJ2-2, with 11 positions matching TRBD2. The trim removed 2 bases at V and 4 bases at J, leaving 7 bases unmatched. The germline V gene encodes CDR1 FNHDT and CDR2 SITEND (reference sequence). This CDR3 region has 17 residues. The covered CDR3 bases are TGTGCCAGCAGTATCAACTGGGGGGGCGGAGGCACCGGGCAGCTCTAC. This gives the protein CASSINWGGGGTGQLY. The whole CDR3 protein reads CASSINWGGGGTGQLYF.

This clone came up a few times. Gene names and germline match the mouse. The read ends 1 residue shy of where the CDR3 ends; the end is completed using the germline J gene. V and J are TRBV13-1 and TRBJ1-2, with D perhaps TRBD1 (5 bases). V was clipped by 7 bases and J by 2 bases, with 9 bases between them. The CDR3 spans 12 residues. Germline loops: CDR1 NSHNY, CDR2 SYGAGN. The CDR3 bases that were read are TGTGCCAGCGGTGGACATAACTCCGACTACACC. As protein: CASGGHNSDYT. The whole CDR3 region reads CASGGHNSDYTF.

In the case of this clone: Mouse names are used for the genes. The CDR3 end lies 1 residue beyond the end of the read and is filled in from the germline J gene. This chain uses TRBV5 with TRBJ2-4; D possibly matches TRBD1 or TRBD2 (5 bases each). Trimming removed 4 bases from V and 0 bases from J, with 8 bases in between. Germline V gene sequence: CDR1 LGHNA, CDR2 YNLKQL (reference sequence). There are 14 residues in the CDR3. CDR3 DNA, as far as it was read: TGTGCCAGCAGCCTCCGGGACAGTCAAAACACCTTGTAC. It yields the protein CASSLRDSQNTLY. The whole CDR3 sequence reads CASSLRDSQNTLYF.

A word on this clone: The gene names given are mouse names. With the read ending 1 residue before the CDR3 end, the germline J gene is used to fill in that end. The gene calls are TRBV26 and TRBJ1-1; D remains unclear. Germline assignment: CDR1 KGHPV and CDR2 FQNQEV (reference sequence). Trimming removed 4 bases from V and 1 base from J, with 7 bases in between. The CDR3 extends over 13 amino acids. CDR3 DNA (partial): TGTGCCAGCAGTCAGGGAAGAAACACAGAAGTCTTC. This sequence encodes CASSQGRNTEVF. The whole CDR3 protein is CASSQGRNTEVFF.

In its sample, this clone was seen a few times. The listed genes are named as in mouse. The read terminates 1 residue ahead of where the CDR3 ends, so the germline J gene completes it. The chain combines TRBV26 with TRBJ1-3; D ambiguous. Trimming pared 4 bases from V and 0 bases from J, leaving 7 bases between. The germline V gene encodes CDR1 KGHPV and CDR2 FQNQEV (reference sequence). The CDR3 runs 14 residues. CDR3 bases read: TGTGCCAGCAGTCCCTCAAATTCTGGAAATACGCTCTAT. Translated, it gives CASSPSNSGNTLY. From start to end, the CDR3 is CASSPSNSGNTLYF.

Comments on this clone: Each gene name is a mouse one. The read halts 1 residue ahead of the CDR3 end, with the missing end drawn from the germline J gene. The rearrangement joins TRBV15 to TRBJ1-1, with D perhaps TRBD1 (5 bases). This CDR3 is built from 13 residues. V lost 1 base, J lost 3 bases, and 6 bases lay in between. Germline CDR1 and CDR2: SGHND and FRSKSL. The covered CDR3 bases are TGTGCCAGCAGTTTAGAAGGGGACACAGAAGTCTTC. It translates to CASSLEGDTEVF. The whole CDR3 protein reads CASSLEGDTEVFF.

Worth noting for this clone: These gene names are mouse names. The read is 1 residue too short to cover the CDR3 end, so that end is filled in from the germline J gene. The gene calls are TRBV12-1 and TRBJ2-1, with 11 bases fitting TRBD2. This CDR3 has 14 amino acids. V shed 2 bases and J 6 bases; nucleotides not matched to a gene: 2. The germline V gene has CDR1 SGHSN and CDR2 HYEKVE. The chain's CDR3 is CASSPDWGVAEQFF. Partial CDR3 DNA: TGTGCCAGCTCTCCGGACTGGGGGGTTGCTGAGCAGTTC.

A remark on this clone: These gene names are mouse names. Read coverage stops 1 residue before the CDR3 terminus; the germline J gene supplies the remainder. V and J are TRBV5 and TRBJ2-7; 9 bases match TRBD2. CDR3 length: 14 amino acids. Germline-derived CDR1 and CDR2 are LGHNA and YNLKQL (reference sequence). The J segment lost 6 bases and the V segment lost 1 base, leaving 4 bases of the junction unmatched. The sequenced part of the CDR3 DNA is TGTGCCAGCAGCCAAGTTGGGGGGGCGCTTGAACAGTAC. This encodes CASSQVGGALEQY. In full, the CDR3 is CASSQVGGALEQYF.

About this clone: The genes and germline here are from mouse. Read data end 1 residue before the CDR3 end; the end is taken from the germline J gene. Other DNA sequences in the same sample also yield this CDR3. The chain combines TRBV15 with TRBJ2-1; TRBD1 matches at 8 bases. The germline V gene has CDR1 SGHND and CDR2 FRSKSL. This CDR3 has 15 residues. The J segment lost 0 bases and the V segment lost 6 bases, leaving 4 bases of the junction unmatched. Incomplete CDR3 DNA: TGTGCCAGCAGCCGGCAGGGGGCTAACTATGCTGAGCAGTTC. Translated, it gives CASSRQGANYAEQF. The full CDR3 protein reads CASSRQGANYAEQFF.

As for this clone: The junction shows a germline mismatch at one end, possibly a read error. Mouse gene names and germline throughout. The read gets to within 1 residue of the CDR3 end, and the germline J gene fills in the rest. The chain combines TRBV13-3 with TRBJ2-7, with 8 bases aligning to TRBD2. The CDR3 runs to 14 residues. Germline loops: CDR1 NNHDY, CDR2 SYVADS. CDR3 in amino acids: CATSPGGPPHEQYF. CDR3 DNA, as far as it was read: TGTGCCACCAGTCCTGGGGGGCCGCCCCATGAACAGTAC.